What follows describes a single T cell receptor beta chain. Its target antigen remains unknown. One base away there is no much larger clone; base qualities are not given. Peripheral blood CD8+ and CD4+ T cells from healthy donors, Susac syndrome patients and multiple sclerosis patients were profiled using high-throughput TCR beta sequencing. Multiple sclerosis controls were treatment-naive patients with stable or active relapsing-remitting disease fulfilling revised McDonald criteria. Bulk CD8+ and CD4+ T cells were purified magnetically by negative isolation, whereas CD8+ TEMRA cells were enriched by FACS. Blood was drawn into EDTA tubes, processed within 24 hours, and PBMCs were isolated by density gradient centrifugation. PBMCs destined for TCR sequencing were cryopreserved in liquid nitrogen and later thawed in a 37 °C water bath. Purity of sorted or isolated CD4+, CD8+ and CD8+ TEMRA cells was at least 90%.

CDR1 and CDR2 (LGHDT, YNNKEL) derive from the germline V gene (reference sequence). Counted from cysteine to phenylalanine, this CDR3 has 12 amino acids. The read is trimmed to its CDR3 DNA, 36 bases read in frame from base 1. The trim is 3 bases for V and 8 bases for J, with a gap of 8 bases between the germline ends. RNA was extracted using the RNeasy kit, and roughly 0.5 to 1 microgram was reverse transcribed with random hexamers. The immunoSEQ multiplex PCR assay, which covers 54 Vbeta and 13 Jbeta segments, was used to amplify TCR beta CDR3 regions. To correct PCR amplification bias, a synthetic template baseline was used for both primer optimization and computational correction. Turning to the authors' computational methods: Only productive sequences were kept, with reads annotated to V, D and J genes according to IMGT and analyzed in immunoSEQ Analyzer. Clonality was calculated as one minus the Shannon entropy normalized by log2 of the number of productive unique sequences. For each patient and control, public and private clones were evaluated within the 100 most prevalent clones. Susac-specific clones were defined as absent from healthy and MS cohorts, around 980 published viral clones and other ImmuneACCESS disease sequences. In TCRdb, the public reads were trimmed at Q25 with fastp and aligned with MiXCR, with productive beta chains retained. Each CDR3 protein gets just one entry, which takes the most common genes and DNA from the rows behind it. TCRdb's processing, not the authors', yielded these V and J calls. The sample contains around 200,000 distinct CDR3 sequences, 95% of them found a single time. The ten largest clones capture 0.093% of the sample.

This sample stems from a study of CD8 T cells in Susac syndrome (dated 2019 in TCRdb). Turning to the overall study: The study used repertoire sequencing to test whether antigen drove CD8+ T cell activation and differentiation in Susac syndrome.

Broad study findings and their caveats: The study acknowledged that relatively few individuals were included in the TCR sequencing and HLA analysis.

The TCR comes from a human donor with multiple sclerosis. The chain is encoded by TRBV3-1 joined to TRBJ2-1, with the D gene not clear enough to name. The specimen was CD4+ T cells from PBMCs. The encoded CDR3 is CASSQMGYEQFF. The DNA sequence reads TGTGCCAGCAGCCAGATGGGCTATGAGCAGTTCTTC.